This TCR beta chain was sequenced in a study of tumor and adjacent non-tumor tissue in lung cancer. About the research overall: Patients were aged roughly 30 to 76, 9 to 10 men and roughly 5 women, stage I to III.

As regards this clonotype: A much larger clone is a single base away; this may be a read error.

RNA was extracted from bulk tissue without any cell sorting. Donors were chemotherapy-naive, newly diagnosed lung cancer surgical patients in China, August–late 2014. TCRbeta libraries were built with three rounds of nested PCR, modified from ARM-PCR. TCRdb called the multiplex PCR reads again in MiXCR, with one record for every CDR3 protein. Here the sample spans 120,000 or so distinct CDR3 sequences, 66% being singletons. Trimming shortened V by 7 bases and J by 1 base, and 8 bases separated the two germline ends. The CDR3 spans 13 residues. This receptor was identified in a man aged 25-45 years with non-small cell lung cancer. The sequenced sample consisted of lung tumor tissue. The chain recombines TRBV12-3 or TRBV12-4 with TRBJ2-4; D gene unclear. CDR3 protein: CASTEGAKNIQYF. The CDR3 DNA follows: TGTGCCAGCACTGAAGGGGCCAAAAACATTCAGTACTTC.